This entry lists 26 T cell receptor beta chains sequenced from one sample in a study of OX40 agonist ivuxolimab in advanced cancers. Profiling relied on immunoSEQ multiplex PCR, and the TCRdb table lists in-frame clones only, not all of them. Of around 80,000 clones in the sample, around nine tenths were seen once. This specimen was CD4+ or CD8+ T cells sorted from blood, taken in a trial of the OX40 agonist ivuxolimab. The receptors shown here come from an adult with an advanced solid tumor such as melanoma, head and neck, liver or kidney cancer.

Comment on this clone: At the DNA level, this CDR3 is encoded by other sequences in the same sample as well. V gene TRBV6-5 combines with J gene TRBJ1-1, with 9 nucleotides matching TRBD1. The V gene end was trimmed by 0 bases and the J gene end by 4 bases; junction bases not matched to a gene: 3. This CDR3 comprises 15 residues. Germline-derived CDR1 and CDR2 are MNHEY and SVGAGI. The CDR3 sequence is CASSYSATGGTEAFF. The CDR3 DNA sequence: TGTGCCAGCAGTTACTCCGCGACAGGGGGCACTGAAGCTTTCTTT.

Here the CDR3 reads CAISGGTLNTEAFF. The CDR3 region has the DNA TGTGCCATCAGTGGCGGGACCTTGAACACTGAAGCTTTCTTT. The gene calls are TRBV10-3 and TRBJ1-1; possible D gene TRBD1, 5 bases. The CDR3 spans 14 residues. Germline V gene sequence: CDR1 ENHRY, CDR2 SYGVKD. The V end was cut by 4 bases, the J end by 0 bases, with 9 bases between.

In its sample, this clone was seen a few times. The genes are TRBV28 and TRBJ1-2; D not resolved. The CDR3 has 12 amino acids. From germline, CDR1 is MDHEN and CDR2 SYDVKM. The V end was cut by 8 bases, the J end by 4 bases, with 11 bases between. CDR3 in amino acids: CASDDVTYGYTF. The CDR3 region has the DNA TGTGCCAGCGATGATGTTACCTATGGCTACACCTTC.

In its sample, this clone was seen once. The V call is TRBV10-3, the J call TRBJ2-7, with a weak D call TRBD1 (5 bases). The CDR3 covers 12 residues. Trimming left V 4 bases short and J 4 bases short, with 8 bases between. Germline loops: CDR1 ENHRY, CDR2 SYGVKD. CDR3 loop: CAISAQGYEQYV. The CDR3 DNA is TGTGCCATCAGTGCCCAGGGTTACGAGCAGTACGTC.

Notes on this clone: The sample holds other DNA sequences that translate to the same CDR3. The chain recombines TRBV6-1 with TRBJ1-4; D might be TRBD1 (5 bases). V lost 0 bases to trimming and J lost 7 bases, with 12 bases between them. Germline V gene sequence: CDR1 MNHNS, CDR2 SASEGT. The CDR3 runs to 15 residues. For the CDR3, the DNA is TGTGCCAGCAGTGAAGCGAGGGGAGGGGTTGAAAAACTGTTTTTT. Residues: CASSEARGGVEKLFF.

V and J are TRBV5-8 and TRBJ1-3; D is ambiguous. Trimming took off 2 bases at V and 3 bases at J, with 15 bases between the two ends. Germline V gene lookup returns CDR1 SGHTS and CDR2 YDEGEE. CDR3 size: 16 residues. This CDR3 reads CASSLFGGSYGNTIYF. CDR3 sequence (DNA): TGTGCCAGCAGCTTATTTGGAGGGTCCTATGGAAACACCATATATTTT. Supplemented by reference TRBV5-8 and TRBJ1-3, the full variable domain reads EAGVTQSPTHLIKTRGQQATLRCSPISGHTSVYWYQQALGLGLQFLLWYDEGEERNRGNFPPRFSGRQFPNYSSELNVNALELEDSALYLCASSLFGGSYGNTIYFGEGSWLTVV.

The rearrangement uses TRBV6-5 and TRBJ1-2, with D perhaps TRBD1 (6 bases). The CDR3 has 13 residues. Germline CDR1 and CDR2: MNHEY and SVGAGI. V shed 2 bases and J shed 6 bases, with 10 bases lying between them. This CDR3 is CASSYGGADGYTF. CDR3 in DNA: TGTGCCAGCAGTTACGGGGGGGCGGATGGCTACACCTTC.

The chain uses TRBV30 and TRBJ1-4; D unresolved. Germline lookup yields CDR1 GTSNPN and CDR2 SVGIG (reference sequence). V was pared by 0 bases and J by 13 bases, with 12 bases between. The CDR3 spans 12 residues. Written as DNA, the CDR3 is TGTGCCTGGAGTGTGGGGAAGACCCTACTGTTTTTT. Its protein is CAWSVGKTLLFF.

The V gene is TRBV21-1, the J gene TRBJ2-7; the table gives TRBD2 as D, unverified against the DNA. TRBV21-1 is an annotated pseudogene. The CDR3 has 19 amino acids. The CDR3 DNA sequence: TGTGCCAGCAGCAAGGGGGAGGGCAGGGAGGGCCTAAGCTCCTACGAGCAGTACGTC. Protein sequence: CASSKGEGREGLSSYEQYV.

The chain links TRBV7-2 to TRBJ2-3, with D unresolved. V lost 1 base and J lost 9, with 14 bases in between. CDR1 SGHTA and CDR2 FQGNSA come from the germline V gene. The CDR3 spans 14 residues. The DNA for the CDR3 is TGTGCCAGCAGCTTAGACGCTTCCCAAGGCACGCAGTATTTT. Translated, it gives CASSLDASQGTQYF.

The J gene is TRBJ1-3, the V gene TRBV19; possible D gene TRBD1, 6 bases. The CDR3 has 16 amino acids. V dropped 7 bases and J dropped 0 bases, with 16 bases sitting between them. CDR1 and CDR2 from the germline V gene are LNHDA and SQIVND (reference sequence). CDR3 loop: CASTLPWDNSGNTIYF. In DNA form, the CDR3 reads TGTGCCAGTACGCTGCCTTGGGACAACTCTGGAAACACCATATATTTT.

The chain is built from TRBV11-2 and TRBJ1-6; D uncertain. V gave up 5 bases and J gave up 4 bases, with 3 bases separating them. CDR1 is SGHAT, CDR2 FQNNGV, per germline. This CDR3 contains 12 residues. In DNA form, the CDR3 reads TGTGCCAGCAGCCCATATAATTCACCCCTCCACTTT. Its translation: CASSPYNSPLHF.

The rearrangement joins TRBV6-5 to TRBJ1-5, with a tentative D call TRBD1 (5 bases). Germline lookup yields CDR1 MNHEY and CDR2 SVGAGI. There are 13 residues in the CDR3. V was cut by 6 bases and J by 9 bases, with 15 bases left in between. This chain's CDR3 is CASRGEAGRPQHF. The CDR3 DNA is TGTGCCAGCAGGGGGGAGGCGGGTCGGCCCCAGCATTTT.

This clone was counted once. The rearrangement joins TRBV15 to TRBJ2-1; 13 positions agree with TRBD2. The CDR3 runs to 16 residues. CDR1 is LNHNV, CDR2 YYDKDF, per germline (reference sequence). The V segment lost 3 bases and the J segment 4 bases; nucleotides outside the gene matches: 3. The CDR3 DNA reads as TGTGCCACCAGCAGTGGGACTAGCGGGGTTTACAATGAGCAGTTCTTC. Its translation is CATSSGTSGVYNEQFF. The full variable domain, in which reference TRBV15 and TRBJ2-1 provide the parts outside the CDR3, is DAMVIQNPRYQVTQFGKPVTLSCSQTLNHNVMYWYQQKSSQAPKLLFHYYDKDFNNEADTPDNFQSRRPNTSFCFLDIRSPGLGDTAMYLCATSSGTSGVYNEQFFGPGTRLTVL.

The rearrangement joins TRBV28 to TRBJ1-5; 8 bases map to TRBD1. The CDR3 runs 17 residues. Trimming at V came to 7 bases and at J to 1 base, leaving 12 bases not matched to a gene. Germline CDR1 is MDHEN and CDR2 is SYDVKM. CDR3 in DNA: TGTGCCAGCAACAGACAGGGGCGGGTAGAGAGCAATCAGCCCCAGCATTTT. Its translation is CASNRQGRVESNQPQHF.

In regard to this clone: Other DNA sequences within the sample encode an identical CDR3. V usage is TRBV2 and J usage is TRBJ2-5, with a possible D match to TRBD2 (5 bases). CDR1 is SNHLY, CDR2 FYNNEI, per germline. This CDR3 is built from 11 residues. The V gene lost 6 bases and the J gene lost 8 bases, with 10 bases spanning the gap. The CDR3 region has the DNA TGTGCCAGCAGAGGGAGAGAAACCCAGTACTTC. Translation gives CASRGRETQYF. The variable domain in full, completed from reference TRBV2 and TRBJ2-5, reads EPEVTQTPSHQVTQMGQEVILRCVPISNHLYFYWYRQILGQKVEFLVSFYNNEISEKSEIFDDQFSVERPDGSNFTLKIRSTKLEDSAMYFCASRGRETQYFGPGTRLLVL.

The CDR3 sequence: CATSKGPLLLRDSYGYTF. The CDR3 nucleotides read TGTGCCACCAGCAAGGGACCGCTGCTACTCCGAGACAGCTATGGCTACACCTTC. V usage is TRBV15 and J usage is TRBJ1-2; D is possibly TRBD1 (5 bases). CDR1 LNHNV and CDR2 YYDKDF come from the germline V gene (reference sequence). The CDR3 has 18 amino acids. Deletions cut 4 bases from V and 4 bases from J, with 25 bases between.

The V call is TRBV5-5, the J call TRBJ2-3, with 8 positions matching TRBD1. CDR3 length equals 15 residues. Germline V CDR1 and CDR2: SGHKS, YYEKEE (reference sequence). The V segment lost 4 bases and the J segment 3 bases; nucleotides outside the gene matches: 7. For the CDR3, the DNA is TGTGCCAGCAGCGAACGGACAGGGAGAACAGATACGCAGTATTTT. Its translation is CASSERTGRTDTQYF.

The chain links TRBV7-3 to TRBJ2-3, with D possibly being TRBD1 (5 bases). Germline CDR1 and CDR2: SGHTA and FQGTGA. V was trimmed by 6 bases and J by 0 bases, leaving 13 bases between them. This CDR3 contains 15 residues. In nucleotides, the CDR3 is TGTGCCAGCAGATGGCAGGGCCTTAGCACAGATACGCAGTATTTT. Residues: CASRWQGLSTDTQYF. Full variable domain (remainder filled in from reference TRBV7-3 and TRBJ2-3): GAGVSQTPSNKVTEKGKYVELRCDPISGHTALYWYRQSLGQGPEFLIYFQGTGAADDSGLPNDRFFAVRPEGSVSTLKIQRTERGDSAVYLCASRWQGLSTDTQYFGPGTRLTVL.

The J gene is TRBJ1-1, the V gene TRBV7-2; no definite D call. V was shortened by 5 bases and J by 10 bases, with 23 bases between the two germline ends. The CDR3 consists of 15 residues. CDR1 SGHTA and CDR2 FQGNSA come from the germline V gene. The CDR3 DNA follows: TGTGCCAGCAGCCCCCCAAATCTGACCGGGAAAGGAGCTTTCTTT. Its protein product is CASSPPNLTGKGAFF.

The chain has TRBV7-2 and TRBJ1-4; D gene uncertain. The CDR3 has 13 amino acids. Trimming stripped 3 bases from V and 8 bases from J, with 10 bases between. CDR1 is SGHTA, CDR2 FQGNSA, per germline. CDR3: CASSLEAEEKLFF. CDR3 nucleotides: TGTGCCAGCAGCTTGGAGGCTGAGGAAAAACTGTTTTTT.

The chain links TRBV28 to TRBJ1-2; 7 bases fit TRBD1. The trim removed 6 bases at V and 7 bases at J, leaving 5 bases unmatched. The CDR3 has 12 amino acids. CDR1 and CDR2 (germline): MDHEN, SYDVKM. The chain's CDR3 is CASRRQGGGYTF. The CDR3 nucleotides read TGTGCCAGCAGGCGACAGGGAGGTGGCTACACCTTC.

The rearrangement links TRBV18 to TRBJ2-1; 7 bases match TRBD1. CDR3 length equals 15 residues. CDR1 is KGHSH and CDR2 is LQKENI in the germline V gene. Trimming took 6 bases from V and 4 from J; bases not matched to a gene: 9. The CDR3 loop is CASSPGTAAYNEQFF. DNA of the CDR3: TGTGCCAGCTCCCCCGGGACAGCAGCATACAATGAGCAGTTCTTC.

The chain has TRBV6-6 and TRBJ1-6; D not certain. V was trimmed by 3 bases and J by 0 bases, leaving 9 bases between them. CDR3 length: 16 residues. Germline CDR1 is MNHNY and CDR2 is SVGAGI (reference sequence). The CDR3 region has the DNA TGTGCCAGCAGTTATCTGGAGAGCTCCTATAATTCACCCCTCCACTTT. Translated, it gives CASSYLESSYNSPLHF.

The CDR3 protein is CASSRGGAAANYGYTF. The CDR3 nucleotides are TGTGCCAGCAGCCGAGGGGGGGCCGCGGCTAACTATGGCTACACCTTC. The chain employs TRBV5-4 and TRBJ1-2, with D possibly TRBD1 on 6 matching bases. Germline V gene lookup returns CDR1 SGHNT and CDR2 YYREEE (reference sequence). This CDR3 has 16 residues. V was pared by 4 bases and J by 0 bases, with 16 bases between.

The chain employs TRBV7-2 and TRBJ1-1; no firm D call. Trimming took off 2 bases at V and 1 base at J, with 8 bases between the two ends. CDR3 length: 14 residues. CDR1 is SGHTA, CDR2 FQGNSA, per germline. CDR3 sequence: CASSLSPRNTEAFF. CDR3 sequence (DNA): TGTGCCAGCAGCTTATCTCCCAGGAACACTGAAGCTTTCTTT. Full variable domain (missing parts from reference TRBV7-2 and TRBJ1-1): GAGVSQSPSNKVTEKGKDVELRCDPISGHTALYWYRQSLGQGLEFLIYFQGNSAPDKSGLPSDRFSAERTGGSVSTLTIQRTQQEDSAVYLCASSLSPRNTEAFFGQGTRLTVV.